The 14 T cell receptor beta chains presented below share a single source sample, sequenced in a study of blood T cell repertoires in COVID-19. TCRdb keeps only in-frame clones here, not all; method: immunoSEQ multiplex PCR. The sample consists of about 150,000 clones, about four fifths of them appearing once. The sequencing input was peripheral blood. These receptors came from an elderly woman with acute or convalescent COVID-19.

The sample holds one count of this clone. The CDR3 bases are TGTGCCAGCTCATTCCAGACAGGGGAGTTCTATGGCTACACCTTC. It specifies CASSFQTGEFYGYTF. The chain uses TRBV18 and TRBJ1-2; 8 positions agree with TRBD1. CDR3 length: 15 amino acids. Germline CDR1 and CDR2: KGHSH and LQKENI. J lost 4 bases, V lost 5 bases, and 9 bases had no gene match.

The chain is built from TRBV30 and TRBJ2-5, with 9 bases that match TRBD1. Germline trimming cut 3 bases from V and 1 base from J; bases unmatched to any gene: 0. The germline V gene has CDR1 GTSNPN and CDR2 SVGIG (reference sequence). CDR3 length: 13 residues. CDR3 residues: CAWRGQGQETQYF. The CDR3 DNA is TGTGCCTGGAGGGGACAGGGCCAAGAGACCCAGTACTTC. The full variable domain, rest sourced from reference TRBV30 and TRBJ2-5, is SQTIHQWPATLVQPVGSPLSLECTVEGTSNPNLYWYRQAAGRGLQLLFYSVGIGQISSEVPQNLSASRPQDRQFILSSKKLLLSDSGFYLCAWRGQGQETQYFGPGTRLLVL.

The chain recombines TRBV6-5 with TRBJ2-1, with 12 bases that match TRBD2. The germline V gene has CDR1 MNHEY and CDR2 SVGAGI. The CDR3 totals 15 residues. J was trimmed by 6 bases and V by 7 bases; bases with no gene match: 7. CDR3 sequence (DNA): TGTGCCAGCACTAGCGGGGGGGCACTGGGCAATGAGCAGTTCTTC. Amino acids: CASTSGGALGNEQFF.

The rearrangement uses TRBV4-3 and TRBJ1-1; TRBD1 agrees at 9 bases. V lost 5 bases, J lost 7 bases, and 5 bases stayed unmatched. The CDR3 sequence is 13 residues long. Germline assignment: CDR1 LGHNA and CDR2 YSLEER. The CDR3 reads CASSLQGASEAFF. Written as DNA, the CDR3 is TGCGCCAGCAGCTTACAGGGGGCCAGTGAAGCTTTCTTT.

J is TRBJ2-4 and V is TRBV12-3 or TRBV12-4, with 8 bases identical to TRBD1. V was clipped by 7 bases and J by 8 bases; unmatched bases: 7. This CDR3 spans 13 amino acids. The DNA of the CDR3 is TGTGCCAGCAAATCACAGGGGGTAGACATTCAGTACTTC. It is translated as CASKSQGVDIQYF.

The chain combines TRBV6-1 with TRBJ1-6, with 7 bases matching TRBD1. The CDR3 consists of 15 residues. Per the germline V gene, CDR1 is MNHNS and CDR2 is SASEGT. V trimming: 2 bases; J trimming: 7 bases; junction bases outside the gene matches: 5. The CDR3 protein is CASSERKGANSPLHF. Written as DNA, the CDR3 is TGTGCCAGCAGTGAACGAAAGGGGGCGAATTCACCCCTCCACTTT.

In its sample, this clone is medium-sized. The V gene is TRBV7-9, the J gene TRBJ1-4, with D perhaps matching TRBD1 (6 bases). Germline CDR1 SEHNR, CDR2 FQNEAQ (reference sequence). There are 14 residues in the CDR3. The ends were cut back, 4 bases at V and 4 bases at J, with 10 bases in the middle. DNA for the CDR3: TGTGCCAGCAGCTCACAGGGAAATAATGAAAAACTGTTTTTT. It is translated as CASSSQGNNEKLFF.

The rearrangement uses TRBV4-2 and TRBJ2-7; TRBD2 agrees at 11 bases. This CDR3 is 18 amino acids long. The trim removed 0 bases at V and 4 bases at J, leaving 11 bases unmatched. CDR1 and CDR2 from the germline V gene are LGHNA and YNFKEQ. The CDR3 is CASSQDGTRLAGLYEQYF. The CDR3 DNA sequence: TGTGCCAGCAGCCAAGATGGGACCCGACTAGCGGGGTTATACGAGCAGTACTTC.

This clone has just one count. This chain connects TRBV12-3 or TRBV12-4 to TRBJ1-2; weak D call: TRBD1 (6 bases). The CDR3 covers 12 residues. The V end lost 6 bases, the J end lost 4 bases, and 9 bases lay between the germline ends. DNA of the CDR3: TGTGCCAGCAGCAGGACAGCCTATGGCTACACCTTC. Protein sequence: CASSRTAYGYTF.

The V gene is TRBV11-2, the J gene TRBJ2-2; 10 bases are shared with TRBD1. The germline CDR1 and CDR2 sequences are SGHAT and FQNNGV. The CDR3 consists of 19 residues. V shed 3 bases and J 5 bases; nucleotides not matched to a gene: 15. In nucleotides, the CDR3 is TGTGCCAGCAGCTTCGGGAGAAGACAGGGGGCATGGAGAACCGGGGAGCTGTTTTTT. It codes for CASSFGRRQGAWRTGELFF.

The chain carries TRBV6-4 and TRBJ1-1, with a tentative D call TRBD1 (6 bases). The CDR3 has 13 residues. Germline assignment: CDR1 MRHNA and CDR2 SNTAGT. The ends were cut back, 6 bases at V and 5 bases at J, with 13 bases in the middle. The CDR3 spells CASSQNRDTEAFF. CDR3 DNA sequence: TGTGCCAGCAGCCAAAACAGGGATACTGAAGCTTTCTTT.

This clone showed up just a few times. The chain combines TRBV2 with TRBJ2-1; 11 bases are a match to TRBD2. The CDR3 loop spans 16 amino acids. With V trimmed by 6 bases and J by 5 bases, 9 bases remained unmatched. The germline CDR1 and CDR2 sequences are SNHLY and FYNNEI. The CDR3 DNA sequence: TGTGCCAGCAGCTCCCGGGGGACTAGCGGACACAATGAGCAGTTCTTC. It specifies CASSSRGTSGHNEQFF.

The chain uses TRBV10-2 and TRBJ2-2; D is possibly TRBD1 (6 bases). CDR1 and CDR2 (germline): WSHSY, SAAADI. This CDR3 is 13 amino acids long. The V end lost 8 bases, the J end lost 6 bases, and 13 bases lay between the germline ends. CDR3 nucleotide sequence: TGCGCCAGCTTGGGGACATTAGCCGGGGAGCTGTTTTTT. It yields the protein CASLGTLAGELFF.

The chain has TRBV19 and TRBJ1-5; 9 nucleotides match TRBD1. With V trimmed by 7 bases and J by 6 bases, 10 bases remained unmatched. The CDR3 contains 15 residues. Germline loops: CDR1 LNHDA, CDR2 SQIVND (reference sequence). CDR3 amino acids: CASTYTGGLSQPQHF. The CDR3 nucleotides read TGTGCCAGTACCTACACAGGGGGCTTAAGTCAGCCCCAGCATTTT. Full variable domain (missing parts from reference TRBV19 and TRBJ1-5): DGGITQSPKYLFRKEGQNVTLSCEQNLNHDAMYWYRQDPGQGLRLIYYSQIVNDFQKGDIAEGYSVSREKKESFPLTVTSAQKNPTAFYLCASTYTGGLSQPQHFGDGTRLSIL.